Listed below are T cell receptor beta chains from one sample, sequenced in a study of cytomegalovirus exposure and HLA in healthy donors. Method: immunoSEQ multiplex PCR; TCRdb's copy keeps in-frame clones and lacks some. The sample yields about 130,000 clones, about 81% seen once. Sequenced: PBMCs. These receptors originate from a woman between 25 and 40 years old in good health and CMV-seronegative. Both conserved end residues are part of each CDR3. Fields, in order: clone size, D gene, J gene, V gene, CDR3 protein, CDR3 DNA. The D gene is left open where the match is weak. Not all rows give a size; the values are once, few, many and, for expanded clones, a class.

size: -
D: TRBD1
J: TRBJ1-5
V: TRBV9
CDR3: CASSVDGTGYQPQHF
DNA: TGTGCCAGCAGCGTAGACGGGACAGGGTATCAGCCCCAGCATTTT

size: few
D: TRBD2
J: TRBJ2-1
V: TRBV6-4
CDR3: CATRGGGGYNEQFF
DNA: TGTGCCACCAGAGGAGGCGGGGGCTACAATGAGCAGTTCTTC

size: -
D: -
J: TRBJ2-7
V: TRBV7-5
CDR3: CATQPTGVLNF
DNA: TGTGCCACCCAACCCACCGGAGTCCTAAACTTC

size: -
D: -
J: TRBJ2-4
V: TRBV5-1
CDR3: CASSFQGFAKNIQYF
DNA: TGCGCCAGCAGCTTTCAGGGGTTCGCCAAAAACATTCAGTACTTC

size: -
D: -
J: TRBJ2-7
V: TRBV6-5
CDR3: CASSRGKDYEQYF
DNA: TGTGCCAGCAGTCGGGGGAAGGACTACGAGCAGTACTTC

size: once
D: TRBD1
J: TRBJ1-2
V: TRBV9
CDR3: CASSGTGDGYTF
DNA: TGTGCCAGCAGCGGGACAGGGGATGGCTACACCTTC

size: -
D: -
J: TRBJ2-7
V: TRBV29-1
CDR3: CSVFWEGGAYEQYF
DNA: TGCAGCGTTTTCTGGGAGGGGGGGGCATACGAGCAGTACTTC

size: -
D: -
J: TRBJ2-5
V: TRBV5-1
CDR3: CASRPAGAVETQYF
DNA: TGCGCCAGCAGACCCGCGGGGGCAGTAGAGACCCAGTACTTC

size: -
D: -
J: TRBJ1-1
V: TRBV7-8
CDR3: CASSFTRGETEAFF
DNA: TGTGCCAGCAGCTTCACAAGGGGTGAGACTGAAGCTTTCTTT

size: -
D: TRBD1
J: TRBJ2-3
V: TRBV7-3
CDR3: CASSPPVRDRAVDTQYF
DNA: TGTGCCAGCAGCCCCCCCGTCCGGGACAGGGCCGTCGATACGCAGTATTTT

size: -
D: -
J: TRBJ1-2
V: TRBV18
CDR3: CASSPREGNYGYTF
DNA: TGTGCCAGCTCACCAAGGGAGGGAAACTATGGCTACACCTTC

size: -
D: TRBD1
J: TRBJ1-3
V: TRBV19
CDR3: CASQDRPNSGNTIYF
DNA: TGTGCCAGTCAGGACAGGCCAAACTCTGGAAACACCATATATTTT

size: -
D: TRBD1
J: TRBJ2-1
V: TRBV15
CDR3: CATSTGLTGRFF
DNA: TGTGCCACCAGCACCGGCCTGACAGGGAGGTTCTTC

size: -
D: -
J: TRBJ1-1
V: TRBV10-1
CDR3: CASSEQARTEAFF
DNA: TGCGCCAGCAGTGAACAGGCGAGGACTGAAGCTTTCTTT

size: -
D: -
J: TRBJ2-3
V: TRBV7-9
CDR3: CASSSTTGTDTQYF
DNA: TGTGCCAGCAGCAGCACCACGGGCACAGATACGCAGTATTTT

size: -
D: TRBD2
J: TRBJ2-1
V: TRBV16
CDR3: CASSLRERAYNEQFF
DNA: TGTGCCAGCAGCCTGCGGGAGAGAGCCTACAATGAGCAGTTCTTC

size: -
D: TRBD1
J: TRBJ1-5
V: TRBV4-1
CDR3: CASSPDRGSQPQHF
DNA: TGCGCCAGCAGCCCGGACAGGGGGAGTCAGCCCCAGCATTTT

size: -
D: TRBD1
J: TRBJ2-7
V: TRBV27
CDR3: CASGSIGTGGYEQYF
DNA: TGTGCCAGCGGTAGCATCGGGACAGGGGGCTACGAGCAGTACTTC

size: -
D: -
J: TRBJ1-6
V: TRBV27
CDR3: CASSRSDSPNSPLHF
DNA: TGTGCCAGCAGTAGATCTGACAGCCCGAATTCACCCCTCCACTTT

size: -
D: TRBD1
J: TRBJ1-2
V: TRBV7-9
CDR3: CASGTANYGYTF
DNA: TGTGCCAGCGGGACAGCTAACTATGGCTACACCTTC

size: -
D: TRBD1
J: TRBJ1-2
V: TRBV6-6
CDR3: CASSYSPGTGVYGYTF
DNA: TGTGCCAGCAGTTACTCGCCCGGGACAGGGGTCTATGGCTACACCTTC

size: -
D: -
J: TRBJ2-1
V: TRBV6-1
CDR3: CASTLTRVTYNEQFF
DNA: TGTGCCAGCACCCTTACTAGGGTTACCTACAATGAGCAGTTCTTC

size: -
D: -
J: TRBJ2-7
V: TRBV4-1
CDR3: CASSQGGQTYEQYF
DNA: TGCGCCAGCAGCCAAGGAGGACAGACCTACGAGCAGTACTTC

size: -
D: TRBD1
J: TRBJ1-2
V: TRBV7-6
CDR3: CASSTGQGQLGYTF
DNA: TGTGCCAGCAGCACCGGACAGGGACAGCTTGGCTACACCTTC

size: -
D: TRBD1
J: TRBJ1-4
V: TRBV6-5
CDR3: CASSRTGVTNEKLFF
DNA: TGTGCCAGCAGTCGGACAGGGGTGACTAATGAAAAACTGTTTTTT

size: -
D: TRBD2
J: TRBJ2-2
V: TRBV7-2
CDR3: CASSSWRLAGDTGELFF
DNA: TGTGCCAGCAGCTCCTGGCGTCTAGCGGGGGACACCGGGGAGCTGTTTTTT

size: -
D: -
J: TRBJ2-5
V: TRBV30
CDR3: CAWSDSGGWETQYF
DNA: TGTGCCTGGAGTGATAGTGGAGGATGGGAGACCCAGTACTTC

size: -
D: TRBD1
J: TRBJ1-5
V: TRBV7-8
CDR3: CASSFSLRPGTVLYSNQPQHF
DNA: TGTGCCAGCAGCTTTAGTTTGAGACCGGGGACAGTCCTTTATAGCAATCAGCCCCAGCATTTT

size: -
D: TRBD2
J: TRBJ2-7
V: TRBV9
CDR3: CASSVGQGGYEQYF
DNA: TGTGCCAGCAGCGTAGGGCAGGGAGGGTACGAGCAGTACTTC

size: few
D: -
J: TRBJ1-2
V: TRBV19
CDR3: CATLDGGIPNYGYTF
DNA: TGTGCCACGCTAGACGGTGGTATTCCTAACTATGGCTACACCTTC

size: -
D: TRBD2
J: TRBJ2-3
V: TRBV7-9
CDR3: CASSLGRLAEPFTDTQYF
DNA: TGTGCCAGCAGCTTAGGGCGGCTAGCGGAACCCTTCACAGATACGCAGTATTTT

size: -
D: -
J: TRBJ2-6
V: TRBV19
CDR3: CASSIGQDFSGANGLTF
DNA: TGTGCCAGTAGTATAGGGCAGGATTTCTCTGGGGCCAACGGCCTGACTTTC

size: -
D: TRBD1
J: TRBJ2-7
V: TRBV29-1
CDR3: CSVRTGGYEQYF
DNA: TGCAGCGTTAGGACAGGGGGGTACGAGCAGTACTTC

size: once
D: TRBD1
J: TRBJ2-5
V: TRBV2
CDR3: CASSEDSSYHGTGDGQYF
DNA: TGTGCCAGCAGTGAAGATTCAAGCTATCACGGGACAGGGGATGGCCAGTACTTC

size: -
D: -
J: TRBJ1-3
V: TRBV5-6
CDR3: CASSFYSGSGNTIYF
DNA: TGTGCCAGCAGTTTTTACTCGGGCTCTGGAAACACCATATATTTT

size: -
D: -
J: TRBJ2-7
V: TRBV2
CDR3: CASSLRDWLSYEQYF
DNA: TGTGCCAGCAGCCTCCGGGACTGGCTTTCCTACGAGCAGTACTTC

size: -
D: -
J: TRBJ1-6
V: TRBV11-2
CDR3: CASSLVGGVDSPLHF
DNA: TGTGCCAGCAGCTTAGTCGGAGGGGTAGACTCACCCCTCCACTTT

size: -
D: TRBD1
J: TRBJ2-7
V: TRBV18
CDR3: CASSPPGHDRVGEQYF
DNA: TGTGCCAGCTCACCACCGGGGCACGACAGGGTCGGCGAGCAGTACTTC

size: -
D: TRBD2
J: TRBJ2-7
V: TRBV6-4
CDR3: CASAGGGAYEQYF
DNA: TGTGCCAGCGCGGGGGGAGGAGCCTACGAGCAGTACTTC

size: -
D: TRBD2
J: TRBJ2-7
V: TRBV11-3
CDR3: CASSPVAGRPASYEQYF
DNA: TGTGCCAGCAGCCCTGTAGCGGGTCGCCCGGCCTCCTACGAGCAGTACTTC

size: -
D: TRBD2
J: TRBJ2-1
V: TRBV5-1
CDR3: CASSYLGLADFSEQFF
DNA: TGCGCCAGCAGCTATTTGGGACTAGCGGATTTCTCCGAGCAGTTCTTC

size: -
D: TRBD2
J: TRBJ2-1
V: TRBV7-3
CDR3: CASSLTVSSGNNEQFF
DNA: TGTGCCAGCAGCTTAACGGTTTCTAGCGGGAACAATGAGCAGTTCTTC

size: -
D: -
J: TRBJ1-2
V: TRBV6-5
CDR3: CASSYSGGIGYTF
DNA: TGTGCCAGCAGTTACTCCGGGGGTATTGGCTACACCTTC

size: -
D: TRBD2
J: TRBJ2-1
V: TRBV19
CDR3: CASSIGTTYNEQFF
DNA: TGTGCCAGTAGTATCGGGACTACGTACAATGAGCAGTTCTTC

size: -
D: TRBD2
J: TRBJ2-1
V: TRBV7-8
CDR3: CASSLELPTSGRDNEQFF
DNA: TGTGCCAGCAGCTTGGAGCTTCCGACTAGCGGGAGGGACAATGAGCAGTTCTTC

size: once
D: -
J: TRBJ2-5
V: TRBV28
CDR3: CASSLGQQETQYF
DNA: TGTGCCAGCAGTTTAGGACAACAAGAGACCCAGTACTTC

size: -
D: TRBD1
J: TRBJ2-1
V: TRBV6-1
CDR3: CASSGSTGRNYNEQFF
DNA: TGTGCCAGCAGTGGCTCGACAGGGAGAAACTACAATGAGCAGTTCTTC

size: -
D: -
J: TRBJ1-6
V: TRBV19
CDR3: CASSPGQIYSYNSPLHF
DNA: TGTGCCAGTAGTCCCGGACAGATCTACTCCTATAATTCACCCCTCCACTTT

size: once
D: -
J: TRBJ1-2
V: TRBV6-1
CDR3: CASARSGDYGYTF
DNA: TGTGCCAGCGCGAGAAGCGGGGACTATGGCTACACCTTC

size: -
D: -
J: TRBJ2-1
V: TRBV10-3
CDR3: CAISESLGRWFSYNEQFF
DNA: TGTGCCATCAGTGAGTCGTTGGGGCGTTGGTTCTCCTACAATGAGCAGTTCTTC

size: few
D: -
J: TRBJ1-1
V: TRBV4-2
CDR3: CASSQDLGHGEAFF
DNA: TGTGCCAGCAGCCAAGATCTGGGACACGGAGAAGCTTTCTTT

size: once
D: -
J: TRBJ2-7
V: TRBV7-2
CDR3: CASSWARTTSSYEQYF
DNA: TGTGCCAGCAGCTGGGCTCGGACGACTAGCTCCTACGAGCAGTACTTC

size: -
D: -
J: TRBJ2-7
V: TRBV28
CDR3: CASSSRSYEQYF
DNA: TGTGCCAGCAGTTCCCGGTCCTACGAGCAGTACTTC

size: -
D: TRBD1
J: TRBJ2-5
V: TRBV28
CDR3: CASTPPRGQAKETQYF
DNA: TGTGCCAGCACCCCCCCCCGGGGACAGGCCAAAGAGACCCAGTACTTC

size: -
D: TRBD1
J: TRBJ1-3
V: TRBV5-1
CDR3: CASSLTGAGNTIYF
DNA: TGCGCCAGCAGCCTTACAGGGGCTGGAAACACCATATATTTT

size: -
D: -
J: TRBJ1-2
V: TRBV7-9
CDR3: CSSSKQSNPPHDANYGYTF
DNA: TGTTCCAGCAGCAAACAGAGCAATCCACCTCATGACGCTAACTATGGCTACACCTTC

size: -
D: -
J: TRBJ1-3
V: TRBV28
CDR3: CASRGGSGNTIYF
DNA: TGTGCCAGCAGGGGGGGCTCTGGAAACACCATATATTTT

size: -
D: -
J: TRBJ2-7
V: TRBV9
CDR3: CASSVDWGRSYEQYF
DNA: TGTGCCAGCAGCGTAGACTGGGGCCGAAGCTACGAGCAGTACTTC